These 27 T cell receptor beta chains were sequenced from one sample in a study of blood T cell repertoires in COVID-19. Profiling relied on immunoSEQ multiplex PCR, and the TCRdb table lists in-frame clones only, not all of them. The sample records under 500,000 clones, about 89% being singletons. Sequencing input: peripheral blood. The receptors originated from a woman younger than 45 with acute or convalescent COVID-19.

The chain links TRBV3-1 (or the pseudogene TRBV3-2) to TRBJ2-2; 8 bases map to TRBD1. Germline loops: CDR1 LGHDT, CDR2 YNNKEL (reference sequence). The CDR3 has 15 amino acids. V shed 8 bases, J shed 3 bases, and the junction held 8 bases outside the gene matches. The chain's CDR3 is CASWSGGIHTGELFF. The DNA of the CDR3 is TGTGCCAGCTGGTCAGGGGGCATCCACACCGGGGAGCTGTTTTTT.

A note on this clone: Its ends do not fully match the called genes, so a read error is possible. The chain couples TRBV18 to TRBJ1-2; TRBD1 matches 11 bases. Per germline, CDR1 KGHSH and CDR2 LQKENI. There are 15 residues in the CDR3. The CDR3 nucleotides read TGTGCCAGCTCACCCGGGACAGGGGGGCAATATGGCTACATCTTC. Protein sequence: CASSPGTGGQYGYIF.

The CDR3 coding sequence is TGCAGCGCTCACTCCGGGGGAAAGCATTTT. Amino acids: CSAHSGGKHF. V is TRBV29-1 and J is TRBJ1-5, with TRBD1 as a possible D gene (5 bases). Between the trimmed V and J ends, which lost 7 bases and 14 bases, there was a span of 15 bases. Germline V gene lookup returns CDR1 SQVTM and CDR2 ANQGSEA. The CDR3 sequence is 10 residues long.

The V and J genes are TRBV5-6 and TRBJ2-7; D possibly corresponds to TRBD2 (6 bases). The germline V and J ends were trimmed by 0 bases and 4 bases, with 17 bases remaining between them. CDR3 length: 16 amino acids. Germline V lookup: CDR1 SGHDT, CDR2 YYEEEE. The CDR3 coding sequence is TGTGCCAGCAGCTTGGGACGACCGGAACTAGCTTACGAGCAGTACTTC. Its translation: CASSLGRPELAYEQYF.

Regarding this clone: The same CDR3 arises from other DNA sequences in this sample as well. CDR3 loop: CASSYSQYSNQPQHF. The CDR3 DNA sequence: TGTGCCAGCAGTTACTCTCAGTATAGCAATCAGCCCCAGCATTTT. This sequence joins TRBV6-5 and TRBJ1-5; D is uncertain. Trimming pared 0 bases from V and 0 bases from J, leaving 6 bases between. The germline CDR1 and CDR2 sequences are MNHEY and SVGAGI. CDR3 length: 15 residues.

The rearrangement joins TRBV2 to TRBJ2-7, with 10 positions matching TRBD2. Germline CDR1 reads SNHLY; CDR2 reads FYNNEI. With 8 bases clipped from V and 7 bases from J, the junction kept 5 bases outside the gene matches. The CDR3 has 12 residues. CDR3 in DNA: TGTGCCAGCGAGAGCGGGGGGGGAGAGCAGTACTTC. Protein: CASESGGGEQYF.

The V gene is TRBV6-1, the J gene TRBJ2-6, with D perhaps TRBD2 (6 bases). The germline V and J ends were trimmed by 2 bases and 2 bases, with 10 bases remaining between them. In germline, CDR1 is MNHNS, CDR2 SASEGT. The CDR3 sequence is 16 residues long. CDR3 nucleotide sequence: TGTGCCAGCAGTGAAACGCGGGGACCTGGGGCCAACGTCCTGACTTTC. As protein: CASSETRGPGANVLTF.

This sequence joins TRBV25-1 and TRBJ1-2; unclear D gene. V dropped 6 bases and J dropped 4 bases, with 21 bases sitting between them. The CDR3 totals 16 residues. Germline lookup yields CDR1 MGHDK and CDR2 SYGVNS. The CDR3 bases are TGTGCCAGCAGCCCCGGGAAGGAAAGAGGAAGCTATGGCTACACCTTC. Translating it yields CASSPGKERGSYGYTF.

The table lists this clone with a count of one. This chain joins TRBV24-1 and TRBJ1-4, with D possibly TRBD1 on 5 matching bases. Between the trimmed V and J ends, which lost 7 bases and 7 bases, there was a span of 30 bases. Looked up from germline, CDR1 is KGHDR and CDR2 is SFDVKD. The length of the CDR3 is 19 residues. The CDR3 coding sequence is TGTGCCACCAGCCCCCAGAGATCGGAGGGGAAAAGGCCCGGTGAAAAACTGTTTTTT. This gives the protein CATSPQRSEGKRPGEKLFF.

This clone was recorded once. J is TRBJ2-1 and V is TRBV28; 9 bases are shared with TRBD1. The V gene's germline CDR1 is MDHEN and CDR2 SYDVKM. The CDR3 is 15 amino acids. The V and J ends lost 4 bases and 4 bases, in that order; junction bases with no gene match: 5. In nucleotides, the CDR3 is TGTGCCAGCAGTTACCGGGACAGGGATTACAATGAGCAGTTCTTC. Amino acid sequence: CASSYRDRDYNEQFF.

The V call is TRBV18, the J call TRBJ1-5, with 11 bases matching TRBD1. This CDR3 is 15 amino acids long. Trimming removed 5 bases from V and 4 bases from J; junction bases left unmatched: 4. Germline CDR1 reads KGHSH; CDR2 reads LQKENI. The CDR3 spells CASSAGTGGNQPQHF. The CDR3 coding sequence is TGTGCCAGCTCAGCCGGGACAGGGGGGAATCAGCCCCAGCATTTT. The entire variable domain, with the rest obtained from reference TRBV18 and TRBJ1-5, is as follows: NAGVMQNPRHLVRRRGQEARLRCSPMKGHSHVYWYRQLPEEGLKFMVYLQKENIIDESGMPKERFSAEFPKEGPSILRIQQVVRGDSAAYFCASSAGTGGNQPQHFGDGTRLSIL.

This CDR3 reads CASSESKGGTEAFF. CDR3 coding DNA: TGCGCCAGCAGTGAGTCGAAAGGGGGTACTGAAGCTTTCTTT. This chain uses TRBV10-2 with TRBJ1-1, with D possibly TRBD1 on 6 matching bases. The CDR3 consists of 14 residues. Germline-derived CDR1 and CDR2 are WSHSY and SAAADI. The V gene lost 0 bases and the J gene lost 5 bases, with 10 bases spanning the gap.

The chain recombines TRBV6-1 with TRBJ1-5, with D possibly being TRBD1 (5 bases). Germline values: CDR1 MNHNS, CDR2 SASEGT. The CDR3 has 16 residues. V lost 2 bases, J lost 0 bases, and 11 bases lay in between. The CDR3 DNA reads TGTGCCAGCAGTGAACGAGGGGACTATAGCAATCAGCCCCAGCATTTT. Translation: CASSERGDYSNQPQHF.

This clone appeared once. This chain's CDR3 is CAARWGGISPLHF. CDR3 sequence (DNA): TGTGCCGCCCGGTGGGGGGGCATCTCACCCCTCCACTTT. The chain recombines TRBV2 with TRBJ1-6, with D maybe TRBD1 (6 bases). With 11 bases removed from V and 10 bases from J, the gap between germline ends came to 18 bases. This CDR3 region has 13 residues. CDR1 SNHLY and CDR2 FYNNEI come from the germline V gene.

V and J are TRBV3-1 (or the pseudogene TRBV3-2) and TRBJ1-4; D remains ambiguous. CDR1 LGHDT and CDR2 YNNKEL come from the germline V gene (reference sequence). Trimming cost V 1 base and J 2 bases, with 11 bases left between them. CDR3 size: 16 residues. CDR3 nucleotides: TGTGCCAGCAGCCAAGCGACACATCCCACTAATGAAAAACTGTTTTTT. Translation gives CASSQATHPTNEKLFF.

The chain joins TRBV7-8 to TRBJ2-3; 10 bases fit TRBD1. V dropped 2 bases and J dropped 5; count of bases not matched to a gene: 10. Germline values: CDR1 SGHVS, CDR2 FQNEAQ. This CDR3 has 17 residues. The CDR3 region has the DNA TGTGCCAGCAGCTTAATACCACGGGACAGGGGCGGAGATACGCAGTATTTT. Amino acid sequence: CASSLIPRDRGGDTQYF.

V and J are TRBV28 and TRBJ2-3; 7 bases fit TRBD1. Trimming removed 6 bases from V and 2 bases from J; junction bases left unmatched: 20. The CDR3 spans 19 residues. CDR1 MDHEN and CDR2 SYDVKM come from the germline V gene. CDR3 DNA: TGTGCCAGCAGCGTGCCCCCCCCCGCGACAGGGATCGACACAGATACGCAGTATTTT. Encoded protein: CASSVPPPATGIDTDTQYF.

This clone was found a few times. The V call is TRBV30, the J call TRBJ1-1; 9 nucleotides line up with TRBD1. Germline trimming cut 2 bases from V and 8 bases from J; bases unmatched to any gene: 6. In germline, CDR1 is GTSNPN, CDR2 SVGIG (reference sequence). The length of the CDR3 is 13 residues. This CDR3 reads CAWSKGQGIEAFF. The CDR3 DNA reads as TGTGCCTGGAGTAAAGGACAGGGGATCGAAGCTTTCTTT.

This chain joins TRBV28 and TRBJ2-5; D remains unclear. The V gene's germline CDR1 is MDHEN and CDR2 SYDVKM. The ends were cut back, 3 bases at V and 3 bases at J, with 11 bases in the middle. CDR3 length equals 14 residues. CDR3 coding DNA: TGTGCCAGCAGTTTGTCAGGCAATGAAGAGACCCAGTACTTC. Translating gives CASSLSGNEETQYF.

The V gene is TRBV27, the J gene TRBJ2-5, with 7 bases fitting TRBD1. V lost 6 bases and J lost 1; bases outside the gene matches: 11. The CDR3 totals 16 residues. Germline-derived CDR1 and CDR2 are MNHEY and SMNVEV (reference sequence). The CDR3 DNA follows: TGTGCCAGCAGACCGGGACAGTATTGGGTCCAAGAGACCCAGTACTTC. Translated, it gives CASRPGQYWVQETQYF.

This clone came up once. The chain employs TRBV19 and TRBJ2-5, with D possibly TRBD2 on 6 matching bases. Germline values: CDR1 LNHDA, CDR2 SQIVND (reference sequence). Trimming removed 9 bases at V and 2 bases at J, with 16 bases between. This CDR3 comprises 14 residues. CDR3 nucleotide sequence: TGTGCCAGCCCCCCGCGGGGTTTGCAAGAGACCCAGTACTTC. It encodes CASPPRGLQETQYF.

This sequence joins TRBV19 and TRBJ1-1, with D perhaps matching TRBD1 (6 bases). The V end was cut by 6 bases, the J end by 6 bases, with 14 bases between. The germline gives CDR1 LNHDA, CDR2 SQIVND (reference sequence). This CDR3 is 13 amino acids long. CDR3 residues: CASSPGTPAEAFF. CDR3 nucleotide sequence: TGTGCCAGTAGCCCTGGGACACCGGCTGAAGCTTTCTTT.

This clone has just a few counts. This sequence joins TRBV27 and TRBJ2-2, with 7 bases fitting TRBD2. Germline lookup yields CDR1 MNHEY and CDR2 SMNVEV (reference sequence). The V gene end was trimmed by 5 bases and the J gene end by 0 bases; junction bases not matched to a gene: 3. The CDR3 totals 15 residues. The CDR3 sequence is CASSAAGTNTGELFF. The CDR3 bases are TGTGCCAGCAGTGCAGCGGGGACGAACACCGGGGAGCTGTTTTTT.

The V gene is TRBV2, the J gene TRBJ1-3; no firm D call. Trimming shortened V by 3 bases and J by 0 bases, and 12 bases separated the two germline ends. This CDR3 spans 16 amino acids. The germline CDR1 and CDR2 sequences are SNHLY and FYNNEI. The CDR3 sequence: CASSEGGSNSGNTIYF. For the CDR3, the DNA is TGTGCCAGCAGTGAGGGAGGCAGCAACTCTGGAAACACCATATATTTT.

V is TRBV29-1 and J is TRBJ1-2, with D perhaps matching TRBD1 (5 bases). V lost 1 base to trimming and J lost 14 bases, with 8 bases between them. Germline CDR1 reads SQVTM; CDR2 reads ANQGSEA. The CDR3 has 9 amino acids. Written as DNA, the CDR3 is TGCAGCGTTGAAGGGCAGGGAACCTTC. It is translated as CSVEGQGTF.

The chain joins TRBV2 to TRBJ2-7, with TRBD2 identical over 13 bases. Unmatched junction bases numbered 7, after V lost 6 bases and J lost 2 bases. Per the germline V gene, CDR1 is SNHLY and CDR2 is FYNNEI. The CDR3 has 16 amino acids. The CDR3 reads CASSAGLAGVTYEQYF. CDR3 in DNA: TGTGCCAGCAGCGCTGGACTAGCGGGGGTGACCTACGAGCAGTACTTC.

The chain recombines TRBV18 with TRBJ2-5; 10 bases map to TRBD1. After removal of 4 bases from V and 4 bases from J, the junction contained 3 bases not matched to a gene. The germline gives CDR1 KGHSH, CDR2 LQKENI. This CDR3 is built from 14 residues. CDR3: CASSRQGAAETQYF. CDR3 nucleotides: TGTGCCAGCTCACGACAGGGGGCGGCAGAGACCCAGTACTTC.